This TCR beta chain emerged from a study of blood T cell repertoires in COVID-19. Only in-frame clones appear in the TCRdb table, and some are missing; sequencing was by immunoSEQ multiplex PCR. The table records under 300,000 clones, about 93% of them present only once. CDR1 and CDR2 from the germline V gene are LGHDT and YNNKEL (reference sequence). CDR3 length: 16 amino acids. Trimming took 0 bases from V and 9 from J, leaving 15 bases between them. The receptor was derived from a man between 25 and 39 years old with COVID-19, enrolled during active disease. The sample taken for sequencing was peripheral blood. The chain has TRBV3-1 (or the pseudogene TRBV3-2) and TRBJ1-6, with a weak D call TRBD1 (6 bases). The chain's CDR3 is CASSQDRRGGSSPLHF. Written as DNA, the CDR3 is TGTGCCAGCAGCCAAGATAGAAGGGGGGGTAGTTCACCCCTCCACTTT.